The clone carrying this T cell receptor (beta chain) appeared a single time. The record originates from a study of control samples from healthy donors and cancer patients. Data came from immunoSEQ multiplex PCR; TCRdb stores just in-frame clones and leaves some out. The repertoire has about 94,000 clones, about nine tenths of them found once; the top ten carry over 3%. This CDR3 is built from 14 residues. The germline CDR1 and CDR2 sequences are SEHNR and FQNEAQ (reference sequence). Deletions cut 6 bases from V and 2 bases from J, with 14 bases between. The J gene is TRBJ2-7, the V gene TRBV7-9; D not resolved. This sequence originates from a woman aged 18-30 years in good health. The sequenced material came from blood. The CDR3 DNA is TGTGCCAGCAGTCGTAGGACGGAGCCCTACGAGCAGTACTTC. Translated: CASSRRTEPYEQYF.